This T cell receptor (beta chain) was captured in a study of glioma-infiltrating T cells after dendritic cell vaccination. Overall study context: Autologous tumor lysate was loaded overnight onto monocyte-derived dendritic cells grown approximately 7 days with IL-4 and GM-CSF. At biweekly intervals, patients got three intradermal dendritic cell vaccine injections.

The table came from immunoSEQ multiplex PCR; TCRdb's copy has only in-frame clones and leaves some out. The sample lists roughly 90,000 clones, 86% occurring once. Germline V gives CDR1 MDHEN, CDR2 SYDVKM. CDR3 length: 12 residues. The V end was cut by 6 bases, the J end by 4 bases, with 9 bases between. No glioblastoma patient carried an isocitrate dehydrogenase mutation. The sequenced sample was blood, obtained before dendritic cell vaccination. The TCR sequence derives from a human donor with glioblastoma. This chain connects TRBV28 to TRBJ1-2; D may be TRBD1 (5 bases). In DNA, the CDR3 is TGTGCCAGCAGCCCCGGGGGCTATGGCTACACCTTC. It codes for CASSPGGYGYTF.